The present T cell receptor beta chain was sequenced within a study of regulatory dendritic cells for organ transplantation. Study outcomes and limitations: Mature dendritic cells appeared to drive more memory CD8+ clonal expansion than regulatory ones.

The protocol was immunoSEQ multiplex PCR, while the TCRdb copy is restricted to in-frame clones and leaves out a portion. This sample has more than 9,000 clones, with 65% to 85% found just once. Details on this clone: Its antigen remains unidentified.

Sorted subsets were CFSE-labeled and cultured about 5 days with allogeneic dendritic cells. Naive CD45RA+ and memory CD45RO+ CD4+ or CD8+ T cells were FACS-sorted. This clonotype originated in a human donor in good health. Sequenced sample: memory CD4+ T cells from blood cultured with dendritic cells. The subset is: CD45RO+ memory T cells.

CDR3 sequence: CSVEKWSNNEQFF. The CDR3 DNA follows: TGCAGCGTTGAAAAGTGGAGTAACAATGAGCAGTTCTTC. The rearrangement uses TRBV29-1 and TRBJ2-1; D is unclear. The CDR3 has 13 residues. Trimming left V 2 bases short and J 5 bases short, with 10 bases between. Germline CDR1 reads SQVTM; CDR2 reads ANQGSEA.